The sequence of this TCR beta chain was determined in a study of blood T cell repertoires in COVID-19. Study in general: Specimens from acute and convalescent COVID-19 originated in the United States, Italy and Spain. Nucleic acid was either cDNA or gDNA, and it came from T cells, B-cell-depleted T cells, or PBMCs.

This clone was detected only once. J gave up 6 bases and V 3 bases, and 12 bases lay outside the gene matches. The CDR3 length is 16 residues. In germline, CDR1 is MDHEN, CDR2 SYDVKM. In the authors' workflow: Reference gene primer amplification in the assay estimated nucleated cell counts. TCRdb's copy holds only in-frame clones and misses some; the assay was immunoSEQ multiplex PCR. D and trimming come from the DNA, and the V and J calls and clone size come from that table. The profile covers about 60,000 clones, with more than 75% appearing a single time and approximately 55% taken by the ten largest.

The chain is built from TRBV28 and TRBJ1-2; 8 bases match TRBD1. The TCR comes from a woman aged 80 or over with acute or convalescent COVID-19. Sequenced input: peripheral blood. In nucleotides, the CDR3 is TGTGCCAGCAGTTTCCTGAATATACAGGGGGGAGATGGCTACACCTTC. Residues: CASSFLNIQGGDGYTF.